This record concerns one T cell receptor (beta chain) sequence. Trimming cost V 0 bases and J 2 bases, with 11 bases left between them. The CDR3 is 16 residues long. Looked up from germline, CDR1 is MGHRA and CDR2 is YSYEKL. These data are taken from a study of T-cell memory formation after mild COVID-19. TCRdb re-derived calls from the 5' RACE reads in MiXCR, one entry per CDR3 protein. Found here are roughly 300,000 distinct CDR3 sequences, around 15% of them singletons; the top ten hold 20% to 25%. This clonotype originated in a man younger than 30 who had mild COVID-19 (a few samples of this study predate the infection). Cell type and time point are not known. The chain combines TRBV4-1 with TRBJ2-1, with D possibly being TRBD1 (6 bases). The sequenced sample was PBMCs or a T cell subset sorted from them (not recorded which). CDR3 sequence reads: CASSQEVRTAYNEQFF. Here the CDR3 DNA reads TGCGCCAGCAGCCAAGAAGTCCGGACAGCCTACAATGAGCAGTTCTTC.